This T cell receptor (beta chain) was documented in a study of OX40 agonist ivuxolimab in advanced cancers. For context, the study as a whole: Ivuxolimab, which targeted the costimulatory receptor OX40 (CD134), was an agonistic, fully human IgG2 monoclonal antibody. Intravenous ivuxolimab was administered to patients every 2 weeks at six dose levels: 0.01, 0.1, 0.3, 1.5, 3 and 10 mg/kg. Among the 52 dose-escalation patients, 19 had hepatocellular carcinoma, around 15 melanoma, 9 renal cell carcinoma and 9 head and neck cancer. Patients were allowed to have had prior anti-PD-1, anti-PD-L1 or anti-CTLA-4 therapy, and approximately 40% of the dose-escalation patients had been treated with checkpoint inhibitors. The purpose of peripheral TCRbeta sequencing was to test whether ivuxolimab changed TCR sequence diversity and led to clonal T-cell expansion. The paper covers the monotherapy dose-escalation part of the phase I ivuxolimab trial, which included N of about 56 patients. Three dose-escalation patients achieved partial responses, one with hepatocellular carcinoma and two with cutaneous melanoma. A male proportion of around 83% and a mean age of around 60 years, ranging from about 23 to 90, were recorded for the dose-escalation cohort.

What the work shows at the level of the full study, not this receptor alone: In partial responders in the 0.1-3.0 mg/kg groups, normalized peripheral clonal expansion was found to be among the lowest, especially among CD8+ T cells. Antigen specificity was not determined for the clonally expanded peripheral T cells. Low levels of normalized T-cell clonal expansion were also seen in some nonresponding patients. On average, CD8+ T cells showed more expanded clones than CD4+ T cells after ivuxolimab. Clonal expansion of both CD4+ and CD8+ blood T cells was observed from baseline to week 6 at doses 0.1 to 3.0 mg/kg.

For sequencing of the TCRbeta CDR3 region, genomic DNA was extracted from the sorted cells. TCRbeta CDR3 regions were sequenced using the immunoSEQ Assay. In its TCRdb copy, this immuneACCESS table keeps in-frame sequences only and misses some clones. Where compared with another copy, unresolved V genes explain less than half of these, and the others have no known cause. This sample lists about 18,000 clones; 80% to 85% were detected once. 35% to 55% of the sample rests with the top ten. Patients with autoimmune disease history or receiving systemic immunosuppression were excluded from the trial. In every dose cohort, peripheral blood was drawn for TCR sequencing at baseline, cycle 4 day 1, and cycle 7 day 1. The samples were taken from a phase I, first-in-human, multicenter, open-label dose-escalation trial of ivuxolimab. The trial enrolled adults with locally advanced or metastatic head and neck squamous cell, hepatocellular, melanoma or renal cell carcinoma. Before TCR sequencing, CD4+ T cells and CD8+ T cells from peripheral blood were sorted into separate populations.

The CDR3 covers 16 residues, taking in both the cysteine and the phenylalanine. Only the CDR3 portion is preserved as DNA: 48 bases, with reading frame beginning at the first base. The germline V gene supplies CDR1 LGHNA and CDR2 YSLEER. V trim: 2 bases; J trim: 2 bases; unmatched bases: 7. On this clone: Its antigen is still unknown. The sample holds no much larger clone one base away, and base qualities are not on file.

This receptor was taken from an adult with an advanced solid tumor such as melanoma, head and neck, liver or kidney cancer. The starting material was CD4+ or CD8+ T cells sorted from blood, obtained in a trial of the OX40 agonist ivuxolimab. This sequence uses TRBV4-3 and TRBJ1-2, with 8 bases aligning to TRBD1. Read as DNA, the sequence is TGCGCCAGCAGCCAACTTTCCGACAGGGGAAACTATGGCTACACCTTC. Translated, this gives CASSQLSDRGNYGYTF.